The 13 T cell receptor beta chains in this list originate from one sample, sequenced in a study of T cells expressing NK-cell markers. TCRdb reprocessed the 5' RACE reads, keeping one entry per CDR3 protein, no DNA. The sample holds 500,000 to 700,000 distinct CDR3 sequences. The sequenced sample was blood T cells: a sorted CD56 or NKG2C T cell subset, CD4+ or CD8+ T cells, or bulk PBMC T cells (not recorded which). These receptors came from a man aged 18 to 29 in good health.

The rearrangement joins TRBV28 to TRBJ1-4. CDR3 length equals 11 residues. From germline, CDR1 is MDHEN and CDR2 SYDVKM. The chain's CDR3 is CASTATEKLFF.

This chain uses TRBV4-3 with TRBJ1-3; TCRdb selects TRBD1, and the lack of DNA leaves this call unchecked. CDR1 is LGHNA and CDR2 is YSLEER in the germline V gene. This CDR3 has 14 residues. CDR3 protein: CASSTTAPGNTIYF.

The J gene is TRBJ2-1, the V gene TRBV7-6; TCRdb lists TRBD2, though no DNA is available to test this call. This CDR3 contains 18 residues. Looked up from germline, CDR1 is SGHVS and CDR2 is FNYEAQ. CDR3 loop: CANSLVPGLAGGPNEQFF.

This chain connects TRBV12-5 to TRBJ1-1; TCRdb selects TRBD1, and the lack of DNA leaves this call unchecked. There are 13 residues in the CDR3. CDR1 and CDR2 (germline): LGHNT, FRNRAP. The CDR3 reads CASGPGSRRKAFF.

V is TRBV5-1 and J is TRBJ2-7. CDR3 length: 13 amino acids. Germline CDR1 and CDR2: SGHRS and YFSETQ. Here the CDR3 reads CASSLGLNYEQYF.

The chain joins TRBV6-6 to TRBJ2-3; without DNA, the TCRdb call of TRBD1 cannot be checked. From germline, CDR1 is MNHNY and CDR2 SVGAGI (reference sequence). This CDR3 spans 13 amino acids. CDR3 amino acids: CASQQGSTDTQYF.

The J gene is TRBJ2-1, the V gene TRBV5-1; TCRdb calls TRBD1, which cannot be checked without DNA. Germline V gene lookup returns CDR1 SGHRS and CDR2 YFSETQ. The CDR3 totals 15 residues. The CDR3 spells CASSLAGDGYNEQFF.

This sequence joins TRBV9 and TRBJ2-6. This CDR3 contains 16 residues. Germline assignment: CDR1 SGDLS and CDR2 YYNGEE. The CDR3 loop is CASSVATGPGANVLTF.

The V and J genes are TRBV3-1 and TRBJ1-5. CDR1 and CDR2 from the germline V gene are LGHDT and YNNKEL (reference sequence). The CDR3 runs to 15 residues. The CDR3 loop reads CASSQNGDSNQPQHF.

The CDR3 loop reads CASSTTLTSGRARQFF. V gene TRBV27 combines with J gene TRBJ2-1; TCRdb indicates TRBD2, and absent DNA this call remains unverified. This CDR3 comprises 16 residues. The germline CDR1 and CDR2 sequences are MNHEY and SMNVEV (reference sequence).

V gene TRBV5-6 combines with J gene TRBJ2-3; no DNA is available, so the TRBD2 call from TCRdb remains unchecked. The CDR3 runs to 14 residues. Germline values: CDR1 SGHDT, CDR2 YYEEEE. CDR3 region: CASNVLAPTDTQYF.

The chain employs TRBV5-5 and TRBJ2-1; the TCRdb call, TRBD1, lacks DNA for checking. This CDR3 is built from 13 residues. The germline V gene encodes CDR1 SGHKS and CDR2 YYEKEE (reference sequence). CDR3: CASSFMGGNEQFF.

V and J are TRBV24-1 and TRBJ2-7; there is no DNA to check the TCRdb D call of TRBD2. The germline CDR1 and CDR2 sequences are KGHDR and SFDVKD. This CDR3 region has 18 residues. The CDR3 loop reads CATNSELAGRPSSYEQYF.